Listed below are T cell receptor beta chains from one sample, sequenced in a study of CXCR3-negative and CXCR3-positive naive CD8 T cells. TCRdb re-analyzed the 5' RACE reads; it lists each CDR3 protein once, without DNA. The clone table shows approximately 100,000 distinct CDR3 sequences, with the ten largest holding about 0.35%. Source material: naive CXCR3+ CD8+ T cells from blood. Receptors were obtained from a human donor in good health. Some clones in this sample may be carry-over from other donors' samples. The CDR3 runs from the conserved cysteine through the conserved F or W.

TRBV29-1,TRBJ2-1,CSDRNSYNEQFF
TRBV11-2,TRBJ2-1,CASSLVGGTYNEQFF
TRBV28,TRBJ2-7,CASSSEISYEQYF
TRBV9,TRBJ2-5,CASSVAGVIQETQYF
TRBV4-3,TRBJ2-5,CASSQVQGQGGETQYF
TRBV5-1,TRBJ2-7,CARRTSWYEQYF
TRBV4-1,TRBJ2-2,CASSQEPAGATGELFF
TRBV5-1,TRBJ1-1,CASSLGGVNTEAFF
TRBV7-7,TRBJ2-2,CASSFTRASANTGELFF
TRBV7-3,TRBJ1-1,CASSSWENTEAFF
TRBV6-2/TRBV6-3,TRBJ2-1,CASNPTGGWDEQFF
TRBV27,TRBJ1-1,CASSLGLGMNTEAFF
TRBV4-3,TRBJ2-3,CASSQDRDTDTQYF
TRBV15,TRBJ2-3,CATSIQTGTLSDTQYF
TRBV7-9,TRBJ2-7,CASSLAPTGTHEQYF
TRBV3-1,TRBJ2-1,CASSQFTTPHNEQFF
TRBV4-1,TRBJ2-3,CASSQDVMTDTQYF
TRBV28,TRBJ2-1,CASSGQGMYNEQFF
TRBV20-1,TRBJ2-5,CSARGGNRAQGPQETQYF
TRBV19,TRBJ2-1,CASSSGNYYNEQFF
TRBV4-2,TRBJ2-5,CASSHRLHGAGETQYF
TRBV29-1,TRBJ2-3,CSVEDLLGRTGSSDTQYF
TRBV28,TRBJ2-5,CASSSREETQYF
TRBV29-1,TRBJ2-4,CSVEISSGANIQYF
TRBV20-1,TRBJ1-2,CSASGVSHGYTF
TRBV14,TRBJ2-1,CASSRRPGGNEQFF
TRBV9,TRBJ1-1,CASSVDLTATEAFF
TRBV2,TRBJ2-7,CASSEAPPGAASYEQYF
TRBV12-3/TRBV12-4,TRBJ2-7,CASSFRSVSSYEQYF
TRBV5-1,TRBJ2-5,CASSVSLRQGIEETQYF
TRBV14,TRBJ2-2,CASSQFWTGTGELFF
TRBV4-1,TRBJ2-7,CASSPLGTSDEQYF
TRBV11-2,TRBJ2-1,CASSFGLAAGEQFF
TRBV11-2,TRBJ1-3,CASSLGTFGNTIYF
TRBV14,TRBJ2-1,CASSQDRAGGPRDEQFF
TRBV19,TRBJ2-7,CASSPGSFAYEQYF
TRBV6-2/TRBV6-3,TRBJ2-5,CASSPGTTTGETQYF
TRBV5-1,TRBJ2-1,CASSLMGGGVLNEQFF
TRBV28,TRBJ2-1,CASSLVGASYNEQFF
TRBV6-1,TRBJ2-7,CASIFQWGGSPTYEQYF
TRBV4-3,TRBJ2-1,CASSQDSGTPYNEQFF
TRBV6-5,TRBJ2-5,CASSYRTVETQYF
TRBV19,TRBJ2-1,CASSPGQVYNEQFF
TRBV21-1,TRBJ2-7,CASSKDGKGPYEQYF
TRBV5-1,TRBJ2-7,CASSPDSTASTIEQYF